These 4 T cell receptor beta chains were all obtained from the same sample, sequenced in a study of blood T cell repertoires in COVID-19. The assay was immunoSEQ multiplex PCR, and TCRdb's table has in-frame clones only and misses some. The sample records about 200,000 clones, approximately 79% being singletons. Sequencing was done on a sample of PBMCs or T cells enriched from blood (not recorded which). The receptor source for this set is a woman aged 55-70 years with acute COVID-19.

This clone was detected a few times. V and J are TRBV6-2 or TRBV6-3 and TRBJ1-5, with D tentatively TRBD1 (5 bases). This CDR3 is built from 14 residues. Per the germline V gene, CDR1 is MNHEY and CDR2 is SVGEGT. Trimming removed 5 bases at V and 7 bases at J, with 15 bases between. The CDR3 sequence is CASSPPSGKQPQHF. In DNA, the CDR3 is TGTGCCAGCAGTCCCCCTTCAGGGAAGCAGCCCCAGCATTTT.

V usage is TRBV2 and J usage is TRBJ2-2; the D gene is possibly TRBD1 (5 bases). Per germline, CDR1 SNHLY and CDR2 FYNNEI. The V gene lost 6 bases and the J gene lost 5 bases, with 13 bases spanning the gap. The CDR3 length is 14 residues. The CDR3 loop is CASRTASITGELFF. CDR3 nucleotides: TGTGCCAGCAGGACAGCCTCAATTACCGGGGAGCTGTTTTTT. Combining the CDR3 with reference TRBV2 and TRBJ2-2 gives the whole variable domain EPEVTQTPSHQVTQMGQEVILRCVPISNHLYFYWYRQILGQKVEFLVSFYNNEISEKSEIFDDQFSVERPDGSNFTLKIRSTKLEDSAMYFCASRTASITGELFFGEGSRLTVL.

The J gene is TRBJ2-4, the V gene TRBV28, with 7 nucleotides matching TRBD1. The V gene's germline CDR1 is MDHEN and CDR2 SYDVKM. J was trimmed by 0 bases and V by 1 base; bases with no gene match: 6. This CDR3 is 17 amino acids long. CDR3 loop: CASSLLADRVAKNIQYF. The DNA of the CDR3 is TGTGCCAGCAGTTTATTGGCAGACAGGGTAGCCAAAAACATTCAGTACTTC.

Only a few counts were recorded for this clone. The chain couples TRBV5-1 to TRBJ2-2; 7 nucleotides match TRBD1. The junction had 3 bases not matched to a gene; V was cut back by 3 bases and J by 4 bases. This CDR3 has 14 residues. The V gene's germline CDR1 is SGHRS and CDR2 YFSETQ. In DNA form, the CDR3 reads TGCGCCAGCAGCTCGGGACAGTCCACCGGGGAGCTGTTTTTT. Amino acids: CASSSGQSTGELFF.